A single sample is the source of the 7 T cell receptor beta chains below, sequenced in a study of cytomegalovirus exposure and HLA in healthy donors. The PCR contained 60 Vbeta and 13 Jbeta primers. The assay was immunoSEQ multiplex PCR, and TCRdb's table has in-frame clones only and misses some. The table lists approximately 110,000 clones, about 74% of them singletons. Sequencing was done on a sample of PBMCs. The receptor set was obtained from a female donor in good health and CMV-seropositive.

The rearrangement joins TRBV18 to TRBJ1-3; no reliable D call. CDR1 and CDR2 from the germline V gene are KGHSH and LQKENI. The CDR3 loop spans 15 amino acids. The V end was cut by 3 bases, the J end by 2 bases, with 11 bases between. The DNA of the CDR3 is TGTGCCAGCTCACCTAGAAACTATCCTGGAAACACCATATATTTT. Translated, it gives CASSPRNYPGNTIYF.

The chain carries TRBV28 and TRBJ2-7; tentative D call: TRBD1 (6 bases). The CDR3 has 15 residues. Germline V CDR1 and CDR2: MDHEN, SYDVKM. V lost 6 bases to trimming and J lost 2 bases, with 17 bases between them. The CDR3 region has the DNA TGTGCCAGCAGGCCCAGGGGCTCGGGAACCTACGAGCAGTACTTC. Protein sequence: CASRPRGSGTYEQYF.

This clone was counted a single time. The rearrangement uses TRBV7-2 and TRBJ2-2; 10 nucleotides match TRBD1. Germline V CDR1 and CDR2: SGHTA, FQGNSA. The CDR3 totals 15 residues. V was pared by 1 base and J by 5 bases, with 1 base of the junction left unmatched. The CDR3 DNA reads TGTGCCAGCAGCTTAGGGGGACAGGGGACCGGGGAGCTGTTTTTT. This encodes CASSLGGQGTGELFF.

This chain uses TRBV9 with TRBJ2-6; possible D gene TRBD1, 5 bases. This CDR3 has 15 amino acids. The germline V and J ends were trimmed by 1 base and 4 bases, with 9 bases remaining between them. CDR1 and CDR2 from the germline V gene are SGDLS and YYNGEE. The CDR3, as DNA: TGTGCCAGCAGCGTACCAGGGTCCGGGGCCAACGTCCTGACTTTC. This encodes CASSVPGSGANVLTF.

This clone was picked up a small number of times. This chain joins TRBV28 and TRBJ2-7, with a tentative D call TRBD1 (7 bases). The germline CDR1 and CDR2 sequences are MDHEN and SYDVKM. V lost 4 bases, J lost 2 bases, and 15 bases lay in between. The CDR3 is made up of 15 amino acids. CDR3 sequence reads: CASSSSAGGTYEQYF. The CDR3 nucleotides read TGTGCCAGCAGTTCCTCCGCAGGGGGGACCTACGAGCAGTACTTC.

The chain carries TRBV9 and TRBJ1-6, with D unresolved. The CDR3 spans 15 residues. CDR1 SGDLS and CDR2 YYNGEE come from the germline V gene. Between the trimmed V and J ends, which lost 0 bases and 8 bases, there was a span of 12 bases. CDR3 residues: CASSVDGRQHSPLHF. Here the CDR3 DNA reads TGTGCCAGCAGCGTAGATGGGCGCCAACATTCACCCCTCCACTTT.

The chain recombines TRBV14 with TRBJ2-7, with D perhaps TRBD1 (7 bases). Germline V CDR1 and CDR2: SGHDN, FVKESK. Trimming took off 2 bases at V and 3 bases at J, with 14 bases between the two ends. The CDR3 is made up of 15 amino acids. As DNA, the CDR3 is TGTGCCAGCAGCCAAAGAAACAGGGGACTCTACGAGCAGTACTTC. Amino acid sequence: CASSQRNRGLYEQYF.